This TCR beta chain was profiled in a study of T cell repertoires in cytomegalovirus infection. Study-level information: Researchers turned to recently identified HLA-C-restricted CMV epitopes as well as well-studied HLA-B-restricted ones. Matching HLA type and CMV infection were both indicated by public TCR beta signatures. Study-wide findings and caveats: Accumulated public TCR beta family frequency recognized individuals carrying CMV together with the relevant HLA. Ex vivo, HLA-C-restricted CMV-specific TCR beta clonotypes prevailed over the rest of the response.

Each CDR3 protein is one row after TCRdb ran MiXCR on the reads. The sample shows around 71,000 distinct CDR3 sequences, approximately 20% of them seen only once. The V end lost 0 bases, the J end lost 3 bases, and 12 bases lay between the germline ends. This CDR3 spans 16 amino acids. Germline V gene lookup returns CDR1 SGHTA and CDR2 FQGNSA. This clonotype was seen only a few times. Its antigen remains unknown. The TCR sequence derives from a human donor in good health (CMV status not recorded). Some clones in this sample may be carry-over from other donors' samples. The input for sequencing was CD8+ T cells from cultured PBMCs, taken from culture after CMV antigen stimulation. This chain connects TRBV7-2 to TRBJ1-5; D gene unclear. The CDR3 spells CASSLATARNNQPQHF. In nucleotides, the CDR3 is TGTGCCAGCAGCTTAGCCACGGCGCGAAACAATCAGCCCCAGCATTTT.